These T cell receptor beta chains were read from a single sample in a study of T cell responses to AZD1222 COVID-19 vaccine. Here immunoSEQ multiplex PCR was the method, and the copy in TCRdb shows in-frame clones only, minus some. The data hold under 150,000 clones, with more than 70% observed a single time. The input for sequencing was peripheral blood, taken 28 days after the second AZD1222 dose. Source of these receptors: an adult who received the AZD1222 COVID-19 vaccine. Each CDR3 is given with its conserved first and last residue. A D gene is named only where the DNA matches it firmly. Clone size is not always given. Where it is, it says once, few, many or a class for expanded clones.

V gene	J gene	D gene	clone size	CDR3 DNA	CDR3 protein
TRBV4-2	TRBJ2-7	NA	once	TGTGCCAGCAGCCTAAACAGGGAGTCCTACGAGCAGTACTTC	CASSLNRESYEQYF
TRBV7-8	TRBJ1-1	NA	NA	TGTGCCAGCAGCCCCGACAGAAAGAACACTGAAGCTTTCTTT	CASSPDRKNTEAFF
TRBV28	TRBJ1-1	TRBD1	NA	TGTGCCAGCAGTTTCCGGGACAGGGGGCGTGCCACTGAAGCTTTCTTT	CASSFRDRGRATEAFF
TRBV10-3	TRBJ2-7	NA	NA	TGTGCCATCAGTGAGGAGGGGGTATCGGAGCAGTACTTC	CAISEEGVSEQYF
TRBV27	TRBJ1-5	TRBD1	NA	TGTGCCAGCAGTTCCCAGCACAGGGGTGCTCAGCCCCAGCATTTT	CASSSQHRGAQPQHF
TRBV24-1	TRBJ2-2	TRBD1	NA	TGTGCCACCAGTGATGCTGGACAGGGAATCGGGGAGCTGTTTTTT	CATSDAGQGIGELFF
TRBV7-2	TRBJ2-3	TRBD2	once	TGTGCCAGCAGCTTAAGTGCGGGGGTATCCGATACGCAGTATTTT	CASSLSAGVSDTQYF
TRBV10-1	TRBJ1-1	NA	NA	TGCGCCAGCAGTGAGTCGGGGGGGAACACTGAAGCTTTCTTT	CASSESGGNTEAFF
TRBV6-5	TRBJ1-4	TRBD1	NA	TGTGCCAGCAGTGACTCAGGGGGGAGTGAAAAACTGTTTTTT	CASSDSGGSEKLFF
TRBV7-8	TRBJ2-5	TRBD2	NA	TGTGCCAGCAGCCCCCGACGCAAGACTAGCGGACAAGAAGAGACCCAGTACTTC	CASSPRRKTSGQEETQYF
TRBV29-1	TRBJ2-3	TRBD1	NA	TGCAGCGCAAAGACAGGGGACAGAGATACGCAGTATTTT	CSAKTGDRDTQYF
TRBV3-1/TRBV3-2	TRBJ1-1	TRBD1	NA	TGTGCCAGCAGCTCAGAGACAGGGTATGCCCTAGGAAACTCTGAAGCTTTCTTT	CASSSETGYALGNSEAFF
TRBV3-1/TRBV3-2	TRBJ2-4	NA	NA	TGTGCCAGCACCCAGAAGGGAAGTAACATTCAGTACTTC	CASTQKGSNIQYF
TRBV4-3	TRBJ1-4	TRBD1	NA	TGCGCCAGCAGCCAAGATACAGGGGGCCTTGCAACTAATGAAAAACTGTTTTTT	CASSQDTGGLATNEKLFF
TRBV6-5	TRBJ2-7	TRBD2	NA	TGTGCCAGCATTGGGCTAGCGGGGGGCTACGAGCAGTACTTC	CASIGLAGGYEQYF
TRBV19	TRBJ1-4	NA	NA	TGTGCCAGTAGTACCCACTCTTCAACTAATGAAAAACTGTTTTTT	CASSTHSSTNEKLFF
TRBV6-5	TRBJ1-5	NA	NA	TGTGCCAGCAGGGGGCCCTTACAAGGCAATCAGCCCCAGCATTTT	CASRGPLQGNQPQHF
TRBV7-6	TRBJ1-5	TRBD1	NA	TGTGCCAGCAGCTTAGGGACAGGGGGCGTCAATCAGCCCCAGCATTTT	CASSLGTGGVNQPQHF
TRBV19	TRBJ2-5	TRBD1	few	TGTGCCAGTCAGGACAGGGGGTCCAAAGAGACCCAGTACTTC	CASQDRGSKETQYF
TRBV4-3	TRBJ1-4	NA	NA	TGCGCCAGCAGCCAGTCGACACGCTTTAATGAAAAACTGTTTTTT	CASSQSTRFNEKLFF
TRBV7-6	TRBJ1-6	NA	few	TGTGCCAGCAGCTTAGGATCTAACTTAAATTCACCCCTCCACTTT	CASSLGSNLNSPLHF
TRBV2	TRBJ1-1	TRBD1	NA	TGTGCCAGCAGACCGGGACAGGGTAGTTCTGAAGCTTTCTTT	CASRPGQGSSEAFF
TRBV19	TRBJ1-6	NA	NA	TGTGCCAGTAGTGGACAGACAGGATACTCACCCCTCCACTTT	CASSGQTGYSPLHF
TRBV6-2/TRBV6-3	TRBJ2-7	NA	NA	TGTGCCAGCAGCTCCAGTTCCCCCTTTTACGAGCAGTACTTC	CASSSSSPFYEQYF
TRBV27	TRBJ2-1	TRBD2	NA	TGTGCCAGCTCTTCCCGGACTAGCGGGGGGGGGACTAGAAGGGATGAGCAGTTCTTC	CASSSRTSGGGTRRDEQFF
TRBV4-3	TRBJ1-1	NA	NA	TGCGCCAGCAGCCAAGATTTCGGGACGGTGCACACTGAAGCTTTCTTT	CASSQDFGTVHTEAFF
TRBV27	TRBJ1-1	NA	once	TGTGCCAGCAGTTTATATCAGCGTATGAACACTGAAGCTTTCTTT	CASSLYQRMNTEAFF
TRBV12-5	TRBJ1-1	NA	NA	TGTGCTAGTGGTTTGGGGACAGCCAACACTGAAGCTTTCTTT	CASGLGTANTEAFF
TRBV15	TRBJ2-3	NA	NA	TGTGCCACCAGCAGACGTCAGGGTGATACGCAGTATTTT	CATSRRQGDTQYF
TRBV5-4	TRBJ1-1	NA	NA	TGTGCCAGCAGCTTATTCTCGTCAGACGCTTTCTTT	CASSLFSSDAFF
TRBV18	TRBJ1-1	TRBD1	NA	TGTGCCAGCTCAGTACAGGGGGTAGGGAACACTGAAGCTTTCTTT	CASSVQGVGNTEAFF
TRBV6-5	TRBJ1-5	NA	NA	TGTGCCAGCGACCCTCCAGCCACCGATCAGCCCCAGCATTTT	CASDPPATDQPQHF
TRBV5-1	TRBJ2-2	NA	NA	TGCGCCAGCAGCTTGGCGAGCGGTGGGGAGCTGTTTTTT	CASSLASGGELFF
TRBV7-2	TRBJ2-5	NA	once	TGTGCCAGCAGCTTAGGGTGGGGGTCTCCGGGGGCGGAGACCCAGTACTTC	CASSLGWGSPGAETQYF
TRBV6-5	TRBJ2-3	NA	NA	TGTGCCAGCAGTTACAACGGGGATACGCAGTATTTT	CASSYNGDTQYF
TRBV7-2	TRBJ2-7	NA	NA	TGTGCCAGCAGCATCTACAGTGTCAGCTACGAGCAGTACTTC	CASSIYSVSYEQYF
TRBV4-1	TRBJ2-5	NA	NA	TGCGCCAGCAGCCAAGTGTTCGGAGGCCCTCAAGAGACCCAGTACTTC	CASSQVFGGPQETQYF
TRBV5-1	TRBJ2-3	NA	NA	TGCGCCAGCAGCTTTGGAACTTTTAGCACAGATACGCAGTATTTT	CASSFGTFSTDTQYF
TRBV7-9	TRBJ1-1	NA	NA	TGTGCCAGCAGCCGAATTCAGGGGACTGAAGCTTTCTTT	CASSRIQGTEAFF
TRBV28	TRBJ1-1	NA	NA	TGTGCCAGCACCCCACGCGGGGGCCGGACTGAAGCTTTCTTT	CASTPRGGRTEAFF
TRBV5-1	TRBJ1-4	NA	NA	TGCGCCAGCAGCTTGGACCCAGGTGAAAAACTGTTTTTT	CASSLDPGEKLFF